A selection of T cell receptor beta chains follows, all from one sample in a study of cytomegalovirus exposure and HLA in healthy donors. Assay used: immunoSEQ multiplex PCR; TCRdb lists only in-frame clones, some missing. The table includes some 130,000 clones, roughly 79% detected once. The sample taken for sequencing was PBMCs. The receptors derive from a man between 25 and 39 years old in good health and CMV-seronegative. CDR3s include the opening cysteine and the closing phenylalanine or tryptophan. The D gene is left open where the match is weak. The size of a clone is reported for some rows only, either as once, few or many, or as a class for expanded clones.

j_gene	v_gene	len	d_gene	abundance	CDR3nt	CDR3aa
TRBJ2-2	TRBV9	17	NA	NA	TGTGCCAGCAGCGGTGGACAGACCATAACGAACACCGGGGAGCTGTTTTTT	CASSGGQTITNTGELFF
TRBJ1-2	TRBV4-3	15	NA	NA	TGCGCCAGCAGCCAAGATCGGGTATGGAACTATGGCTACACCTTC	CASSQDRVWNYGYTF
TRBJ2-3	TRBV9	15	TRBD1	NA	TGTGCCAGCAGCGTAGGTTCAGGGGGCATACATACGCAGTATTTT	CASSVGSGGIHTQYF
TRBJ1-5	TRBV6-7	17	TRBD1	NA	TGTGCCAGCAGTTACGCGGACAGGGTGGAATTGAATCAGCCCCAGCATTTT	CASSYADRVELNQPQHF
TRBJ2-3	TRBV30	12	TRBD2	NA	TGTGCCTGGAGTACTAGCGGGGGGCCACCAAATTTT	CAWSTSGGPPNF
TRBJ2-3	TRBV18	16	TRBD2	NA	TGTGCCAGCTCACCGGCCCGGACTAGCGGGGGAGATACGCAGTATTTT	CASSPARTSGGDTQYF
TRBJ1-1	TRBV29-1	10	NA	few	TGCAGCGTTGACAGGGCTACAGCTTTCTTT	CSVDRATAFF
TRBJ2-5	TRBV4-2	15	TRBD2	NA	TGTGCCAGCACTCGATGGCGGGGGGGCCGGGAGACCCAGTACTTC	CASTRWRGGRETQYF
TRBJ1-2	TRBV7-2	15	TRBD1	once	TGTGCCAGCAGCTTCCGGACAGGCGATGTCGGTGGCTACACCTTC	CASSFRTGDVGGYTF
TRBJ2-3	TRBV27	19	TRBD2	NA	TGTGCCAGCAGTTTCTCAAGTCTCCTAGCGGGGGTTAGCACAGATACGCAGTATTTT	CASSFSSLLAGVSTDTQYF
TRBJ1-2	TRBV29-1	13	TRBD1	NA	TGCAGCGTGGCCCCCGGGACAGGGGACGGCTACACCTTC	CSVAPGTGDGYTF
TRBJ2-5	TRBV6-8	24	TRBD2	NA	TGTGCCAGCAGTTACAAGTCAGGGACGTCTGGGCCTGCGGTTGAGCGGGAGACACAAGAGACCCAGTACTTC	CASSYKSGTSGPAVERETQETQYF
TRBJ1-6	TRBV2	15	NA	few	TGTGCCAGCAGTTCAAGTAACTTTAATAATTCACCCCTCCACTTT	CASSSSNFNNSPLHF
TRBJ2-7	TRBV6-5	16	TRBD1	NA	TGTGCCAGCAGTTATCGGTGGGGACAGGCTCCCTACGAGCAGTACTTC	CASSYRWGQAPYEQYF
TRBJ2-7	TRBV9	15	TRBD1	few	TGTGCCAGCAGCTGGGACCCGGGACAGGGTTCCGAGCAGTACTTC	CASSWDPGQGSEQYF
TRBJ2-3	TRBV9	12	NA	NA	TGTGCCAGCAGCGGGGGAGGAGATACGCAGTATTTT	CASSGGGDTQYF
TRBJ2-1	TRBV13	15	TRBD1	few	TGTGCCAGCAGTAACCGGGACAGGCAATACAATGAGCAGTTCTTC	CASSNRDRQYNEQFF
TRBJ2-2	TRBV29-1	13	TRBD2	NA	TGCAGCGTTGATGGGGGAGGGACCGGGGAGCTGTTTTTT	CSVDGGGTGELFF
TRBJ1-1	TRBV28	13	NA	NA	TGTGCCAGCAGTTTTACCAGGGGCACTGAAGCTTTCTTT	CASSFTRGTEAFF
TRBJ1-2	TRBV7-9	15	NA	once	TGTGCCAGCAGCTTAGACGATTGGGGGGAGCATGGCTACACCTTC	CASSLDDWGEHGYTF
TRBJ1-1	TRBV18	13	NA	NA	TGTGCCAGCCCAGGGATAATGAACACTGAAGCTTTCTTT	CASPGIMNTEAFF
TRBJ1-1	TRBV9	13	NA	NA	TGTGCCAGCAGCGTCGGGGGATGGACTGAAGCTTTCTTT	CASSVGGWTEAFF
TRBJ1-1	TRBV4-2	18	NA	NA	TGTGCCAGCAGCCGGAAGTGGGGTTTCTCGGGGGAGAACACTGAAGCTTTCTTT	CASSRKWGFSGENTEAFF
TRBJ1-1	TRBV6-5	15	TRBD1	NA	TGTGCCAGCGGAAGACAGGGCGGGATGAACACTGAAGCTTTCTTT	CASGRQGGMNTEAFF
TRBJ1-1	TRBV7-2	15	NA	NA	TGTGCCAGCAGTTCCACAGGTCCCGCGAACACTGAAGCTTTCTTT	CASSSTGPANTEAFF
TRBJ2-3	TRBV7-9	15	NA	NA	TGTGCCAGCACCACAAGGGGGGGATTTACAGATACGCAGTATTTT	CASTTRGGFTDTQYF
TRBJ2-5	TRBV4-3	16	TRBD2	NA	TGCGCCAGCAGCCAAGGAGGTGGTGGGGGGGAAGAGACCCAGTACTTC	CASSQGGGGGEETQYF
TRBJ1-1	TRBV4-2	14	NA	once	TGTGCCAGCAGCCAAGATAAGGGGTACGCTGAAGCTTTCTTT	CASSQDKGYAEAFF
TRBJ2-7	TRBV11-2	14	TRBD2	NA	TGTGCCAGCAGCCGGACTAGCGGGATATACGAGCAGTACTTC	CASSRTSGIYEQYF
TRBJ2-7	TRBV19	14	NA	NA	TGTGCCAGTAGTATTATGGGCCATCAATACGAGCAGTACTTC	CASSIMGHQYEQYF
TRBJ1-2	TRBV6-5	14	TRBD1	NA	TGTGCCAGCAGGGACAGGATTGCTAACTATGGCTACACCTTC	CASRDRIANYGYTF
TRBJ1-5	TRBV28	16	NA	NA	TGTGCCAGCAGTCTTCGGCCCTACAGGGACAATCAGCCCCAGCATTTT	CASSLRPYRDNQPQHF
TRBJ2-1	TRBV7-2	16	NA	NA	TGTGCCAGCAGCCCTAGGATTCGGGGGATTAACAATGAGCAGTTCTTC	CASSPRIRGINNEQFF
TRBJ2-3	TRBV28	16	TRBD2	NA	TGTGCCAGCAGTTTATCTGTAGCGGGAGACACAGATACGCAGTATTTT	CASSLSVAGDTDTQYF
TRBJ2-2	TRBV7-2	13	NA	NA	TGTGCCAGCAGCTCCCTCGGCACCGGGGAGCTGTTTTTT	CASSSLGTGELFF
TRBJ2-3	TRBV4-1	18	NA	NA	TGCGCCAGCAGCCAAGATCCACCTTTGGCAGGGAATGTGGATACGCAGTATTTT	CASSQDPPLAGNVDTQYF
TRBJ1-2	TRBV29-1	10	NA	NA	TGCAGCGTTGACATCTATGGCTACACCTTC	CSVDIYGYTF
TRBJ2-3	TRBV9	15	TRBD1	few	TGTGCCAGCAGCGGTCAACAGGGGGCAGGTGATACGCAGTATTTT	CASSGQQGAGDTQYF
TRBJ2-5	TRBV5-4	14	NA	NA	TGTGCCAGCAGCTTTTGGGACACCCAAGAGACCCAGTACTTC	CASSFWDTQETQYF
TRBJ2-7	TRBV11-2	15	NA	NA	TGTGCCAGCAGCTTCGAGGCAACCTTCATGAGAGAGCAGTACTTC	CASSFEATFMREQYF
TRBJ1-1	TRBV9	13	NA	NA	TGTGCCAGCAGCACCCACACAGACACTGAAGCTTTCTTT	CASSTHTDTEAFF
TRBJ1-6	TRBV6-5	16	NA	NA	TGTGCCAGCAGTTACTCGTCGGGGACATTTGATTCACCCCTCCACTTT	CASSYSSGTFDSPLHF
TRBJ2-3	TRBV11-3	14	NA	NA	TGTGCCAGCAGCTTGTCTAGATATTCAGATACGCAGTATTTT	CASSLSRYSDTQYF
TRBJ2-3	TRBV4-1	15	TRBD2	NA	TGCGCCAGCAGCCGAGGGACTAGCGGCACAGATACGCAGTATTTT	CASSRGTSGTDTQYF
TRBJ2-3	TRBV11-2	14	TRBD2	NA	TGTGCCAGCAGCTCCGGACTAGCAGGAGATACGCAGTATTTT	CASSSGLAGDTQYF